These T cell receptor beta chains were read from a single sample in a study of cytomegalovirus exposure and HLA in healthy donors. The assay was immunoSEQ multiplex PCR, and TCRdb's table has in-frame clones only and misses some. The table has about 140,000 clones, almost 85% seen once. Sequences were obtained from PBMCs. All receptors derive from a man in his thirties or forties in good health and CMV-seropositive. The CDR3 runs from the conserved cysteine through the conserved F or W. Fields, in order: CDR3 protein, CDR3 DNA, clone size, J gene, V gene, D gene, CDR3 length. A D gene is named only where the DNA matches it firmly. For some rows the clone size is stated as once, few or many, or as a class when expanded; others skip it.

CASSALRQNTEAFF | TGTGCCAGCAGTGCCTTAAGACAGAACACTGAAGCTTTCTTT | . | TRBJ1-1 | TRBV6-5 | . | 14
CASSNAGQGGPIRYTF | TGTGCCAGTAGTAACGCCGGACAGGGTGGCCCCATCCGCTACACCTTC | . | TRBJ1-2 | TRBV19 | TRBD1 | 16
CASSSGTGLYYEQYF | TGTGCCAGCAGCTCCGGGACAGGACTCTACTACGAGCAGTACTTC | . | TRBJ2-7 | TRBV2 | TRBD1 | 15
CASSLGREDGYTF | TGTGCCAGCAGCTTAGGCAGGGAAGATGGCTACACCTTC | once | TRBJ1-2 | TRBV11-2 | . | 13
CAIRSGVGNTEAFF | TGTGCCATCAGATCGGGGGTGGGGAACACTGAAGCTTTCTTT | . | TRBJ1-1 | TRBV10-3 | . | 14
CASSLDTGQGETQYF | TGTGCCAGCAGCTTGGACACCGGGCAGGGGGAGACCCAGTACTTC | . | TRBJ2-5 | TRBV2 | . | 15
CASSFPGTSGGSYNEQFF | TGTGCCAGCAGCTTTCCCGGGACTAGCGGGGGGTCCTACAATGAGCAGTTCTTC | . | TRBJ2-1 | TRBV7-3 | TRBD2 | 18
CASSRLAGGYEQYF | TGTGCCAGCAGCCGACTAGCGGGAGGGTACGAGCAGTACTTC | . | TRBJ2-7 | TRBV6-5 | TRBD2 | 14
CASSLGWGGEQPQHF | TGTGCCAGCAGTCTAGGGTGGGGAGGCGAGCAGCCCCAGCATTTT | . | TRBJ1-5 | TRBV6-1 | . | 15
CASSSRTSGEVDTQYF | TGTGCCAGCAGCTCCCGGACTAGCGGGGAGGTTGATACGCAGTATTTT | . | TRBJ2-3 | TRBV9 | TRBD2 | 16
CASSLKGQGTYEQYF | TGTGCCAGCAGTCTTAAGGGCCAGGGGACCTACGAGCAGTACTTC | . | TRBJ2-7 | TRBV6-5 | . | 15
CASSPTQSDRLLNSPLHF | TGCGCCAGCAGCCCCACTCAGAGCGACAGACTCTTGAATTCACCCCTCCACTTT | . | TRBJ1-6 | TRBV5-1 | . | 18
CASNGDNSTDTQYF | TGTGCCAGCAACGGGGACAATAGCACAGATACGCAGTATTTT | few | TRBJ2-3 | TRBV25-1 | . | 14
CASRDFYRPGELFF | TGTGCCAGCAGGGACTTCTATAGGCCAGGGGAGCTGTTTTTT | . | TRBJ2-2 | TRBV2 | . | 14
CASSLGGTSNQPQHF | TGTGCCAGCAGTCTAGGCGGGACTAGCAATCAGCCCCAGCATTTT | few | TRBJ1-5 | TRBV2 | . | 15
CASKEGGRERNEQFF | TGTGCCAGTAAGGAGGGGGGGCGGGAGCGAAATGAGCAGTTCTTC | . | TRBJ2-1 | TRBV19 | . | 15
CASSKDRASSGNTIYF | TGTGCCAGCAGCAAAGACAGGGCGAGCTCTGGAAACACCATATATTTT | . | TRBJ1-3 | TRBV7-8 | TRBD1 | 16
CASSLSVGRGTRLGAKAFF | TGTGCCAGCAGCTTATCGGTGGGCAGGGGCACCCGACTCGGGGCAAAAGCTTTCTTT | . | TRBJ1-1 | TRBV11-2 | . | 19
CASSEPGTEAFF | TGTGCCAGCAGTGAACCAGGTACTGAAGCTTTCTTT | . | TRBJ1-1 | TRBV2 | . | 12
CASSYSTQGSEQFF | TGTGCCAGCAGTTACTCCACCCAGGGGAGTGAGCAGTTCTTC | few | TRBJ2-1 | TRBV6-5 | . | 14
CASSFLDRATEAFF | TGTGCCAGCAGCTTTCTCGACAGGGCGACTGAAGCTTTCTTT | . | TRBJ1-1 | TRBV5-6 | TRBD1 | 14
CASSAITGTQTQYF | TGTGCCAGCAGTGCCATCACAGGGACACAGACCCAGTACTTC | few | TRBJ2-5 | TRBV28 | . | 14
CASSFVQGRGEQYF | TGTGCCAGCAGTTTCGTACAGGGAAGGGGGGAGCAGTACTTC | . | TRBJ2-7 | TRBV28 | . | 14
CASSAGYEQYF | TGTGCCAGCAGCGCAGGCTACGAGCAGTACTTC | . | TRBJ2-7 | TRBV9 | . | 11
CASSPRGGDTQYF | TGTGCCAGCTCACCACGCGGTGGAGATACGCAGTATTTT | few | TRBJ2-3 | TRBV18 | . | 13
CASAPGGSGGPEQYF | TGTGCCAGCGCCCCCGGCGGGAGTGGGGGCCCCGAGCAGTACTTC | . | TRBJ2-7 | TRBV6-5 | . | 15
CASSSEGTEAFF | TGTGCCAGCAGTTCGGAGGGGACTGAAGCTTTCTTT | once | TRBJ1-1 | TRBV27 | . | 12
CASRVAGGKDTQYF | TGTGCCAGCAGGGTGGCCGGGGGGAAAGATACGCAGTATTTT | . | TRBJ2-3 | TRBV27 | TRBD2 | 14
CASSAGTGLTGNTIYF | TGTGCCAGCAGCGCAGGGACAGGGTTAACTGGAAACACCATATATTTT | few | TRBJ1-3 | TRBV11-2 | TRBD1 | 16